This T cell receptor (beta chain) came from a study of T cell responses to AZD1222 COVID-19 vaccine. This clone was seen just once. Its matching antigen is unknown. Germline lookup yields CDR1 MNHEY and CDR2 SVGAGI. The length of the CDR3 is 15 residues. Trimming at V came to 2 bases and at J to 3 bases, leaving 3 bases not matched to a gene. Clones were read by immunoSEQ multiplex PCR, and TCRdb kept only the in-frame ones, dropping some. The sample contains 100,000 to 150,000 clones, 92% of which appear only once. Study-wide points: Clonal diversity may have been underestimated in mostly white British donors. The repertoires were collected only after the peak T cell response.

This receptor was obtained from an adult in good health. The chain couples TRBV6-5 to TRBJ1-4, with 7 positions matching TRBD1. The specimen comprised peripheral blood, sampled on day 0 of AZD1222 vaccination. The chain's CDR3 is CASSYDRAANEKLFF. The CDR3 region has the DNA TGTGCCAGCAGTTACGACAGGGCCGCTAATGAAAAACTGTTTTTT.